This TCR beta chain stems from a study of T cells after yellow fever vaccination. Trimming removed 1 base from V and 2 bases from J; junction bases left unmatched: 11. CDR1 is SGHAT and CDR2 is FQDESV in the germline V gene (reference sequence). The CDR3 is made up of 18 amino acids. TCRdb itself ran the 5' RACE reads through MiXCR, one entry per CDR3 protein. The data contain 250,000 to 350,000 distinct CDR3 sequences, about 6.9% of them seen just once; the ten biggest clones take up 15% to 20%. Only a few counts were recorded for this clonotype. This sequence was found in a man aged 18 to 30 who received the YFV17D yellow fever vaccine. The rearrangement uses TRBV11-1 and TRBJ2-3, with 8 positions matching TRBD2. The sample was PBMCs, taken approximately 47 days after the first yellow fever vaccination. The DNA of the CDR3 is TGTGCCAGCAGCTTAGGACGGGCACGCGGGGGGCCCACAGATACGCAGTATTTT. It translates to CASSLGRARGGPTDTQYF.